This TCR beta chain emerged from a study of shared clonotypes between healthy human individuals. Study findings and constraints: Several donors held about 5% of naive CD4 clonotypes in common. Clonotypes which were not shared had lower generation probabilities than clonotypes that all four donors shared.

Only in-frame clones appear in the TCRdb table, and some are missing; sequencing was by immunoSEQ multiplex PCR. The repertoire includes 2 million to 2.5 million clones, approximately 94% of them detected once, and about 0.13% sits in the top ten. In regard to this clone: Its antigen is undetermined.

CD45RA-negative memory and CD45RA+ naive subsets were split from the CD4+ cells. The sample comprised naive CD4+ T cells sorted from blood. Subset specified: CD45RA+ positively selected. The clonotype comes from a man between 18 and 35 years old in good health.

CDR3 sequence (DNA): TGTGCCAGCAGCTTGGAGTATCTGCGGACTGAAGCTTTCTTT. Its protein product is CASSLEYLRTEAFF. The chain joins TRBV5-6 to TRBJ1-1; no reliable D call. CDR3 length equals 14 residues. Germline V gene data show CDR1 as SGHDT and CDR2 as YYEEEE. V shed 0 bases and J shed 5 bases, with 11 bases lying between them.